The 15 T cell receptor beta chains below come from one sample, sequenced in a study of CD8 T cells in Susac syndrome. It was with random hexamers that roughly 0.45 to 1 ug RNA was reverse transcribed. TCRdb itself ran the immunoSEQ multiplex PCR reads through MiXCR, one entry per CDR3 protein. This table holds about 300,000 distinct CDR3 sequences, about 91% found once. Source material: CD4+ T cells from PBMCs. These receptors all stem from a human donor with multiple sclerosis.

This chain links TRBV2 with TRBJ1-4; D possibly corresponds to TRBD1 (5 bases). Trimming stripped 8 bases from V and 6 bases from J, with 13 bases between. This CDR3 is 13 amino acids long. Germline CDR1 SNHLY, CDR2 FYNNEI. CDR3 DNA: TGTGCCAGCGGGACCGGGACGGATGAAAAACTGTTTTTT. The encoded protein is CASGTGTDEKLFF.

V gene TRBV29-1 combines with J gene TRBJ1-2, with D perhaps TRBD1 (5 bases). This CDR3 is 12 amino acids long. Germline assignment: CDR1 SQVTM and CDR2 ANQGSEA. Trimming removed 6 bases from V and 8 bases from J, with 16 bases in between. The CDR3 bases are TGCAGCGTGCAGGGAGGGGCTGAAGGCTACACCTTC. It translates to CSVQGGAEGYTF.

The rearrangement uses TRBV5-1 and TRBJ1-4, with D maybe TRBD1 (5 bases). The germline CDR1 and CDR2 sequences are SGHRS and YFSETQ. Trimming shortened V by 4 bases and J by 5 bases, and 18 bases separated the two germline ends. This CDR3 spans 16 amino acids. The chain's CDR3 is CASSVVPGLNNEKLFF. The DNA for the CDR3 is TGCGCCAGCAGCGTGGTGCCGGGACTGAACAATGAAAAACTGTTTTTT. Full variable domain (rest looked up from reference TRBV5-1 and TRBJ1-4): KAGVTQTPRYLIKTRGQQVTLSCSPISGHRSVSWYQQTPGQGLQFLFEYFSETQRNKGNFPGRFSGRQFSNSRSEMNVSTLELGDSALYLCASSVVPGLNNEKLFFGSGTQLSVL.

The rearrangement joins TRBV20-1 to TRBJ2-1; either TRBD1 or TRBD2 may fit D (7 bases each). CDR3 size: 14 residues. CDR1 is DFQATT and CDR2 is SNEGSKA in the germline V gene (reference sequence). Trimming cost V 2 bases and J 10 bases, with 18 bases left between them. The CDR3 here is CSARTQGGGWEQFF. In nucleotides, the CDR3 is TGCAGTGCTAGAACCCAGGGAGGGGGCTGGGAGCAGTTCTTC.

The CDR3 bases are TGCAGCCCTTCCACGAACACTGAAGCTTTCTTT. Amino acids: CSPSTNTEAFF. The rearrangement joins TRBV20-1 to TRBJ1-1; D gene ambiguous. The CDR3 length is 11 residues. Germline V CDR1 and CDR2: DFQATT, SNEGSKA (reference sequence).

The chain couples TRBV5-1 to TRBJ2-7; D is unclear. Trimming left V 0 bases short and J 2 bases short, with 6 bases between. The CDR3 loop spans 13 amino acids. Germline CDR1 and CDR2: SGHRS and YFSETQ. The CDR3 coding sequence is TGCGCCAGCAGCTTGGAGCTCACCTACGAGCAGTACTTC. It is translated as CASSLELTYEQYF.

This chain joins TRBV29-1 and TRBJ2-1; tentative D call: TRBD2 (7 bases). Trimming removed 0 bases at V and 10 bases at J, with 19 bases between. CDR3 size: 15 residues. The germline V gene encodes CDR1 SQVTM and CDR2 ANQGSEA. CDR3 in amino acids: CSVEEWAGATGEQFF. In DNA form, the CDR3 reads TGCAGCGTTGAAGAATGGGCGGGGGCGACCGGGGAGCAGTTCTTC.

This chain connects TRBV7-9 to TRBJ1-2, with 8 bases that match TRBD1. Germline CDR1 reads SEHNR; CDR2 reads FQNEAQ (reference sequence). The CDR3 is made up of 15 amino acids. Unmatched junction bases numbered 8, after V lost 3 bases and J lost 5 bases. The CDR3 nucleotides read TGTGCCAGCAGCTTTGACAGGGGCCAGGGTTATGGCTACACCTTC. Protein sequence: CASSFDRGQGYGYTF.

V and J are TRBV7-9 and TRBJ1-2, with unresolved D. Trimming shortened V by 1 base and J by 7 bases, and 10 bases separated the two germline ends. Per the germline V gene, CDR1 is SEHNR and CDR2 is FQNEAQ (reference sequence). CDR3 length: 13 residues. CDR3 nucleotides: TGTGCCAGCAGCTTAGTACAATCGACTGGCTACACCTTC. Encoded protein: CASSLVQSTGYTF.

This chain uses TRBV18 with TRBJ2-7; TRBD1 matches 7 bases. V was clipped by 6 bases and J by 5 bases; unmatched bases: 1. CDR3 size: 11 residues. Germline CDR1 reads KGHSH; CDR2 reads LQKENI. CDR3 sequence reads: CASSQGDEQYF. The CDR3 nucleotides read TGTGCCAGCTCTCAGGGGGACGAGCAGTACTTC.

The rearrangement links TRBV20-1 to TRBJ2-1; weak D call: TRBD2 (6 bases). The CDR3 contains 15 residues. CDR1 is DFQATT, CDR2 SNEGSKA, per germline (reference sequence). Trimming cost V 3 bases and J 10 bases, with 22 bases left between them. The CDR3 DNA reads TGCAGTGCTAGGCCGGCGGCGGGGCCAAGGATGGAGCAGTTCTTC. Its translation is CSARPAAGPRMEQFF.

The V gene is TRBV6-1, the J gene TRBJ2-1; no reliable D call. The CDR3 sequence is 18 residues long. From germline, CDR1 is MNHNS and CDR2 SASEGT. The V gene lost 6 bases and the J gene lost 8 bases, with 29 bases spanning the gap. The CDR3 nucleotides read TGTGCCAGCAGCCGTATGCACCCCGGAGTTGTAGGGATGGATGAGCAGTTCTTC. It encodes CASSRMHPGVVGMDEQFF.

This chain joins TRBV7-9 and TRBJ2-5; D is ambiguous. Germline V gene sequence: CDR1 SEHNR, CDR2 FQNEAQ (reference sequence). The CDR3 extends over 12 amino acids. V was pared by 5 bases and J by 4 bases, with 8 bases between. The CDR3, as DNA: TGTGCCAGCAGCCGCCCGCTAGAGACCCAGTACTTC. Translating gives CASSRPLETQYF.

V usage is TRBV6-5 and J usage is TRBJ1-6; TRBD1 might be the D (5 bases). This CDR3 contains 13 residues. Per germline, CDR1 MNHEY and CDR2 SVGAGI. Trimming removed 7 bases at V and 9 bases at J, with 13 bases between. In nucleotides, the CDR3 is TGTGCCAGCAACGGGGGGAGGGGTTCACCCCTCCACTTT. It encodes CASNGGRGSPLHF.

The chain has TRBV7-9 and TRBJ1-1; no firm D call. This CDR3 is built from 14 residues. Germline CDR1 SEHNR, CDR2 FQNEAQ (reference sequence). The germline V and J ends were trimmed by 2 bases and 7 bases, with 14 bases remaining between them. CDR3 sequence reads: CASSLFERRGEAFF. CDR3 nucleotides: TGTGCCAGCAGCTTATTTGAGAGGCGCGGTGAAGCTTTCTTT.